Described below is a single T cell receptor (beta chain) sequence and its context. The sample belongs to a study of blood T cell dynamics during melanoma immunotherapy. Between the trimmed V and J ends, which lost 0 bases and 4 bases, there was a span of 14 bases. Germline CDR1 and CDR2: SGHDT and YYEEEE. This CDR3 is 15 amino acids long. As for time point: week 3, after first cycle of checkpoint inhibitor. Repertoires were generated with immunoSEQ multiplex PCR, while TCRdb's copy carries only in-frame clones and drops some. This repertoire shows about 10,000 clones, about 85% found once; its top ten account for around 4%.

The source material was blood, sampled from a patient treated with checkpoint blockade. V is TRBV5-6 and J is TRBJ2-7; perhaps TRBD2 as D (6 bases). The receptor was derived from a human donor with melanoma. CDR3 in DNA: TGTGCCAGCAGCTTGGGACTAGATTCACCGTACGAGCAGTACTTC. Its protein is CASSLGLDSPYEQYF.